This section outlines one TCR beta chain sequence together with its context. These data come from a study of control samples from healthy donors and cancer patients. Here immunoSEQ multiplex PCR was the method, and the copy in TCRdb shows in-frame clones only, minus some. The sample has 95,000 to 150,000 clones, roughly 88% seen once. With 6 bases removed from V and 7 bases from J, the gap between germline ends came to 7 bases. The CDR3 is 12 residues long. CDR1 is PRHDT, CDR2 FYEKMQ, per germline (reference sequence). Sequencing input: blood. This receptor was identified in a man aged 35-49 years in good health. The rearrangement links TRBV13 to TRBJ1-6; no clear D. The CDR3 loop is CASSEQNSPLHF. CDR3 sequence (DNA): TGTGCCAGCAGTGAACAAAATTCACCCCTCCACTTT. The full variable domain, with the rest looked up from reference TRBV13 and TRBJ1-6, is AAGVIQSPRHLIKEKRETATLKCYPIPRHDTVYWYQQGPGQDPQFLISFYEKMQSDKGSIPDRFSAQQFSDYHSELNMSSLELGDSALYFCASSEQNSPLHFGNGTRLTVT.